This T cell receptor (beta chain) was observed in a study of monozygotic twins with cystic fibrosis. Findings of the study overall: The repertoire was suggested to be naive-dominated, clonality median roughly 0.0091. In 13 of 16 pairs, V gene usage was closest to the co-twin's. Unrelated CF individuals shared fewer identical clonotypes than monozygotic CF twins.

V shed 1 base and J shed 5 bases, with 8 bases lying between them. CDR1 and CDR2 from the germline V gene are KGHSH and LQKENI. This CDR3 has 14 amino acids. Comment on this clone: Antigen unknown.

TCRdb's table, derived via immunoSEQ multiplex PCR, lists solely in-frame clones and lacks some. The repertoire holds 36,000 or so clones, with 75% to 95% as singletons. Sequencing was carried out using blood. The rearrangement joins TRBV18 to TRBJ2-2; no clear D. The TCR sequence derives from a boy between 2 and 15 years old with cystic fibrosis. CDR3 region: CASSPRAETGELFF. The CDR3 nucleotides are TGTGCCAGCTCACCACGGGCGGAAACCGGGGAGCTGTTTTTT.